A single sample gave rise to the 16 T cell receptor beta chains below, sequenced in a study of response to subunit inactivated influenza vaccine. MiXCR was run by TCRdb on the RT-PCR reads, yielding one entry per CDR3 protein. The sample lists some 570,000 distinct CDR3 sequences, about 10% occurring once. The sample was also reused in another study, on T cells expressing NK-cell markers. According to that study: Making the TCR beta cDNA relied on 5'RACE template switching with UMIs.

The sample here was PBMCs from blood, taken on the day of vaccination. These receptor sequences come from a man in his fifties or sixties who received an inactivated influenza vaccine.

In its sample, this clonotype was seen a few times. The chain recombines TRBV28 with TRBJ2-3; perhaps D is TRBD1 or TRBD2 (5 bases each). Deletions cut 6 bases from V and 3 bases from J, with 16 bases between. The CDR3 runs to 15 residues. CDR1 MDHEN and CDR2 SYDVKM come from the germline V gene. The CDR3 loop reads CASRKGPRDTDTQYF. The CDR3 nucleotides are TGTGCCAGCAGGAAGGGACCCCGGGATACAGATACGCAGTATTTT.

This clonotype was counted at least ten times. The chain uses TRBV7-8 and TRBJ2-3; D unclear. The CDR3 totals 15 residues. With 3 bases removed from V and 0 bases from J, the gap between germline ends came to 10 bases. Germline assignment: CDR1 SGHVS and CDR2 FQNEAQ. CDR3 sequence (DNA): TGTGCCAGCAGCTTTTTAGGTGTTAGCACAGATACGCAGTATTTT. It translates to CASSFLGVSTDTQYF.

The chain couples TRBV24-1 to TRBJ1-5; perhaps TRBD1 as D (5 bases). Looked up from germline, CDR1 is KGHDR and CDR2 is SFDVKD. The V gene lost 5 bases and the J gene lost 1 base, with 14 bases spanning the gap. The CDR3 loop spans 16 amino acids. CDR3 coding DNA: TGTGCCACCAGTGCGGCTGGTGGGGGGAGCAATCAGCCCCAGCATTTT. Protein product: CATSAAGGGSNQPQHF.

This clonotype was seen a handful of times. CDR3 sequence: CSAYTSSGNTIYF. The CDR3 region has the DNA TGCAGTGCTTATACAAGCTCTGGAAACACCATATATTTT. The chain recombines TRBV20-1 with TRBJ1-3; the D is unclear. This CDR3 spans 13 amino acids. The V and J ends lost 5 bases and 0 bases respectively, with 8 bases between them. CDR1 and CDR2 from the germline V gene are DFQATT and SNEGSKA (reference sequence).

There are a few counts of this clonotype. The gene calls are TRBV24-1 and TRBJ2-1; D is tentatively TRBD1 or TRBD2 (5 bases each). The CDR3 runs 12 residues. Per the germline V gene, CDR1 is KGHDR and CDR2 is SFDVKD. Trimming left V 7 bases short and J 12 bases short, with 15 bases between. The CDR3: CATRSWEGTQFF. The CDR3 region has the DNA TGTGCCACCAGGAGTTGGGAAGGGACGCAGTTCTTC.

This clonotype was counted many times. CDR3: CSARVGSGILTDTQYF. The CDR3 bases are TGCAGTGCTAGAGTAGGTAGCGGGATTCTCACAGATACGCAGTATTTT. This sequence joins TRBV20-1 and TRBJ2-3; 8 bases map to TRBD2. Germline V lookup: CDR1 DFQATT, CDR2 SNEGSKA (reference sequence). V lost 1 base to trimming and J lost 2 bases; unmatched junction nucleotides: 8. CDR3 length equals 16 residues.

This clonotype has just a few counts. The V call is TRBV18, the J call TRBJ2-3, with D perhaps TRBD2 (6 bases). Germline V CDR1 and CDR2: KGHSH, LQKENI. Trimming left V 3 bases short and J 4 bases short, with 11 bases between. The CDR3 length is 14 residues. CDR3 DNA: TGTGCCAGCTCACCGGCAGGGAGGTCAGATACGCAGTATTTT. As protein: CASSPAGRSDTQYF.

The chain uses TRBV10-3 and TRBJ2-3; tentative D call: TRBD2 (6 bases). The CDR3 has 15 residues. Trimming pared 5 bases from V and 3 bases from J, leaving 15 bases between. Germline values: CDR1 ENHRY, CDR2 SYGVKD. The CDR3 region has the DNA TGTGCCATCAGTCCCCTAGCGAGGGTGACAGATACGCAGTATTTT. Protein sequence: CAISPLARVTDTQYF.

This clonotype was observed a handful of times. The chain links TRBV5-1 to TRBJ2-1; TRBD2 agrees at 14 bases. CDR1 and CDR2 (germline): SGHRS, YFSETQ. J was trimmed by 8 bases and V by 6 bases; bases with no gene match: 4. The CDR3 length is 14 residues. This CDR3 reads CASKGLAGVHEQFF. The CDR3 DNA follows: TGCGCCAGCAAGGGACTAGCGGGGGTGCATGAGCAGTTCTTC.

The V call is TRBV20-1, the J call TRBJ2-2, with 7 nucleotides matching TRBD1. Germline trimming cut 3 bases from V and 6 bases from J; bases unmatched to any gene: 10. Germline-derived CDR1 and CDR2 are DFQATT and SNEGSKA (reference sequence). The CDR3 contains 15 residues. DNA of the CDR3: TGCAGTGCTAGGGCTAGGGGGCGCCTGGCCGGGGAGCTGTTTTTT. Its protein is CSARARGRLAGELFF.

This clonotype was detected a few times. V is TRBV7-9 and J is TRBJ2-2; the D is unclear. Per the germline V gene, CDR1 is SEHNR and CDR2 is FQNEAQ (reference sequence). CDR3 length: 12 residues. Between the trimmed V and J ends, which lost 5 bases and 6 bases, there was a span of 7 bases. The CDR3 region has the DNA TGTGCCAGCAGCCCGACTGCCGGGGAGCTGTTTTTT. It translates to CASSPTAGELFF.

This chain connects TRBV3-1 to TRBJ1-1; D is uncertain. The CDR3 sequence is 15 residues long. V was trimmed by 0 bases and J by 11 bases, leaving 19 bases between them. Looked up from germline, CDR1 is LGHDT and CDR2 is YNNKEL (reference sequence). The CDR3 spells CASSQDGGGDIGAFF. The CDR3 DNA reads as TGTGCCAGCAGCCAAGATGGAGGCGGAGATATTGGGGCTTTCTTT.

This clonotype has just a few counts. The chain employs TRBV28 and TRBJ2-3; perhaps TRBD1 as D (6 bases). V lost 7 bases, J lost 4 bases, and 18 bases lay in between. This CDR3 contains 15 residues. Germline CDR1 is MDHEN and CDR2 is SYDVKM. CDR3: CASTLDPGVADTQYF. For the CDR3, the DNA is TGTGCCAGCACTCTGGACCCAGGGGTAGCAGATACGCAGTATTTT.

V is TRBV20-1 and J is TRBJ2-4; 7 bases fit TRBD1. Germline V CDR1 and CDR2: DFQATT, SNEGSKA (reference sequence). J lost 0 bases, V lost 6 bases, and 14 bases had no gene match. The CDR3 runs 17 residues. The CDR3 spells CSAPRDRSNLAKNIQYF. For the CDR3, the DNA is TGCAGTGCGCCTCGGGACAGAAGCAATCTAGCCAAAAACATTCAGTACTTC.

The chain uses TRBV14 and TRBJ2-1; D is unresolved. The CDR3 contains 12 residues. The germline V and J ends were trimmed by 2 bases and 8 bases, with 7 bases remaining between them. Germline V CDR1 and CDR2: SGHDN, FVKESK. CDR3 nucleotide sequence: TGTGCCAGCAGCCAATTTTTGGATGAGCAGTTCTTC. This sequence encodes CASSQFLDEQFF.

This clonotype was picked up many times. This chain uses TRBV7-8 with TRBJ2-3; no reliable D call. Germline lookup yields CDR1 SGHVS and CDR2 FQNEAQ. This CDR3 spans 14 amino acids. The V end was cut by 1 base, the J end by 2 bases, with 7 bases between. CDR3 sequence (DNA): TGTGCCAGCAGCTTAGAGCAAGACACAGATACGCAGTATTTT. As protein: CASSLEQDTDTQYF.